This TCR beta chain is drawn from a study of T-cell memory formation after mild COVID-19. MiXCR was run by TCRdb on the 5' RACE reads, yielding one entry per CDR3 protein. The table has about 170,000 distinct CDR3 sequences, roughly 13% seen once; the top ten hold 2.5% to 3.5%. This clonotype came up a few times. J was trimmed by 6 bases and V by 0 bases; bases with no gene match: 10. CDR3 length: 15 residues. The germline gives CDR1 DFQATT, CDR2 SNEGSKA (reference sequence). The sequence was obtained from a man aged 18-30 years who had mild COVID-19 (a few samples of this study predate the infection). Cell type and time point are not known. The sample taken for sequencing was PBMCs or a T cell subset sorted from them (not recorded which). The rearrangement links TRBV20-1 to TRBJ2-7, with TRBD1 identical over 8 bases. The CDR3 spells CSARDRSGQAAEQYF. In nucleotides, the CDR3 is TGCAGTGCTAGAGATCGTTCGGGACAGGCCGCCGAGCAGTACTTC.